This TCR beta chain emerged from a study of blood T cell repertoires in COVID-19. Study-wide background: T cells, B-cell-depleted T cells, or PBMCs supplied cDNA or gDNA.

As processed by the authors: Scientists estimated how many nucleated cells there were by amplifying reference gene primers. Clones were read by immunoSEQ multiplex PCR, and TCRdb kept only the in-frame ones, dropping some. V and J calls and clone size are as listed in that table; D and trimming were resolved from the DNA. Of about 140,000 clones in the sample, 70% to 90% were seen once. This CDR3 is 16 amino acids long. J gave up 7 bases and V 3 bases, and 12 bases lay outside the gene matches. CDR1 is MNHEY and CDR2 is SMNVEV in the germline V gene (reference sequence). The TCR was taken from a human donor in a cohort sampled during active COVID-19. The chain recombines TRBV27 with TRBJ1-2; the match to TRBD1 covers 9 bases. Sequencing was carried out using peripheral blood. The CDR3 bases are TGTGCCAGCAGTTTTTCCCACGACAGGGGGGCCAGTGGCTACACCTTC. This gives the protein CASSFSHDRGASGYTF.